Sequencing of this TCR beta chain was carried out in a study of blood T cell repertoires in COVID-19. The wider study: There were acute and convalescent COVID-19 samples, and they came from the United States, Italy and Spain. The cDNA or gDNA used as material had been derived from T cells, B-cell-depleted T cells, or PBMCs.

J was trimmed by 1 base and V by 1 base; bases with no gene match: 2. Germline-derived CDR1 and CDR2 are SEHNR and FQNEAQ (reference sequence). This CDR3 spans 16 amino acids. As originally analysed: Nucleated cell number was recorded as an estimate derived from reference gene primer amplification. Repertoires were generated with immunoSEQ multiplex PCR, while TCRdb's copy carries only in-frame clones and drops some. V, J and clone size derive from that table, while D and trimming were established from the DNA sequence. The sample shows some 200,000 clones, approximately 80% of them seen only once. The source of this sequence is a woman in her fifties or sixties who had recovered from COVID-19. This chain links TRBV7-9 with TRBJ1-3, with 9 bases that match TRBD1. Sequencing input: peripheral blood. The CDR3 bases are TGTGCCAGCAGCTTAGACGGGACAGGGTCTGGAAACACCATATATTTT. It translates to CASSLDGTGSGNTIYF.